The clone carrying this TCR beta chain was seen a handful of times. Its antigen is undetermined. These data come from a study of response to subunit inactivated influenza vaccine. General study findings and limits: The authors offered the suggestion that each seasonal influenza vaccination recruits few new T cells.

One entry per CDR3 protein, called by TCRdb with MiXCR from the RT-PCR reads. The data show more than 700,000 distinct CDR3 sequences, 21% seen once. CDR1 and CDR2 from the germline V gene are MNHEY and SVGEGT. Germline trimming cut 5 bases from V and 2 bases from J; bases unmatched to any gene: 5. The length of the CDR3 is 16 residues. The receptor's source is a man aged 50 to 59 who received an inactivated influenza vaccine. The V call is TRBV6-2 or TRBV6-3, the J call TRBJ1-5, with 11 bases identical to TRBD1. Here the sequenced sample was PBMCs from blood, taken roughly 5 days after vaccination. CDR3: CASSTGQGVGNQPQHF. CDR3 sequence (DNA): TGTGCCAGCAGTACGGGACAGGGGGTTGGCAATCAGCCCCAGCATTTT.